Listed here are 28 T cell receptor beta chains from one sample, sequenced in a study of blood T cell repertoires in COVID-19 (dated by TCRdb to the early 2020s). The library was generated by the immunoSEQ multiplex PCR assay. The immuneACCESS repertoire file appears here via TCRdb, limited to in-frame rearrangements. These files lack a portion of the clones; in checked studies, under half of the deficit traces to unresolved V genes, and the cause of the others is not known. The sample profile shows over 200,000 clones; 84% of them were found once. Around 18% of the sample comes from the top ten. The sequenced sample consisted of peripheral blood. The receptors stem from a woman aged 80 or older with active or convalescent COVID-19.

This clone was picked up a small number of times. CDR3 protein: CASSESNFLTRTIGYTF. The CDR3, as DNA: TGCGCCAGCAGTGAGTCGAATTTTTTAACAAGAACTATCGGCTACACCTTC. The chain has TRBV10-1 and TRBJ1-2, with D hard to call. This CDR3 region has 17 residues. Germline CDR1 reads WNHNN; CDR2 reads SYGVQD (reference sequence). With 0 bases removed from V and 8 bases from J, the gap between germline ends came to 22 bases.

The J gene is TRBJ2-2, the V gene TRBV7-2, with D maybe TRBD2 (5 bases). The CDR3 is made up of 14 amino acids. Deletions cut 8 bases from V and 4 bases from J, with 14 bases between. From germline, CDR1 is SGHTA and CDR2 FQGNSA. In DNA form, the CDR3 reads TGTGCCAGCCGTATACTAGGCGGCACCGGGGAGCTGTTTTTT. Translating gives CASRILGGTGELFF.

The chain uses TRBV5-6 and TRBJ1-4; D possibly corresponds to TRBD1 (5 bases). CDR1 is SGHDT, CDR2 YYEEEE, per germline. The CDR3 totals 15 residues. Trimming took 1 base from V and 7 from J, leaving 14 bases between them. In DNA, the CDR3 is TGTGCCAGCAGCTTGACCCTGGGACTGCGTGAAAAACTGTTTTTT. As protein: CASSLTLGLREKLFF.

The chain has TRBV6-5 and TRBJ2-1; TRBD2 agrees at 11 bases. Germline CDR1 reads MNHEY; CDR2 reads SVGAGI. The CDR3 is 15 residues long. V trimming: 6 bases; J trimming: 4 bases; junction bases outside the gene matches: 5. DNA of the CDR3: TGTGCCAGCAGCGGGACTAGCGGAGGTTACAATGAGCAGTTCTTC. It encodes CASSGTSGGYNEQFF.

The V gene is TRBV18, the J gene TRBJ2-5; TRBD1 matches 7 bases. The CDR3 sequence is 15 residues long. Germline-derived CDR1 and CDR2 are KGHSH and LQKENI. Trimming took 2 bases from V and 0 from J; bases not matched to a gene: 3. Here the CDR3 reads CASSPWTGNQETQYF. CDR3 DNA sequence: TGTGCCAGCTCACCATGGACAGGTAACCAAGAGACCCAGTACTTC. Supplemented by reference TRBV18 and TRBJ2-5, the full variable domain reads NAGVMQNPRHLVRRRGQEARLRCSPMKGHSHVYWYRQLPEEGLKFMVYLQKENIIDESGMPKERFSAEFPKEGPSILRIQQVVRGDSAAYFCASSPWTGNQETQYFGPGTRLLVL.

The chain recombines TRBV28 with TRBJ1-1; maybe TRBD1 (5 bases). Germline assignment: CDR1 MDHEN and CDR2 SYDVKM. The length of the CDR3 is 11 residues. V was pared by 10 bases and J by 1 base, with 7 bases between. As DNA, the CDR3 is TGTGCCACCCAGGGGAACACTGAAGCTTTCTTT. It codes for CATQGNTEAFF. The full variable domain, in which reference TRBV28 and TRBJ1-1 provide the parts outside the CDR3, is DVKVTQSSRYLVKRTGEKVFLECVQDMDHENMFWYRQDPGLGLRLIYFSYDVKMKEKGDIPEGYSVSREKKERFSLILESASTNQTSMYLCATQGNTEAFFGQGTRLTVV.

The V gene is TRBV19, the J gene TRBJ2-7; D may be TRBD2 (6 bases). V was clipped by 5 bases and J by 7 bases, with 27 bases between them. This CDR3 is 17 amino acids long. In germline, CDR1 is LNHDA, CDR2 SQIVND (reference sequence). As DNA, the CDR3 is TGTGCCAGTAGTCCGGACCGTCGGGAGACGATATCGGGTGAGCAGTACTTC. Translation: CASSPDRRETISGEQYF. Filled out from reference TRBV19 and TRBJ2-7, the complete variable domain reads DGGITQSPKYLFRKEGQNVTLSCEQNLNHDAMYWYRQDPGQGLRLIYYSQIVNDFQKGDIAEGYSVSREKKESFPLTVTSAQKNPTAFYLCASSPDRRETISGEQYFGPGTRLTVT.

This rearrangement joins TRBV5-1 to TRBJ2-5; 9 nucleotides agree with TRBD2. This CDR3 is 16 amino acids long. Per the germline V gene, CDR1 is SGHRS and CDR2 is YFSETQ. Losses at the gene ends were 0 bases for V and 4 bases for J; bases not matched to a gene: 7. The CDR3 DNA reads TGCGCCAGCAGCTTGGAGCCTAGCGGGGTCGGAGAGACCCAGTACTTC. This encodes CASSLEPSGVGETQYF. Drawing the rest from reference TRBV5-1 and TRBJ2-5, the complete variable domain is KAGVTQTPRYLIKTRGQQVTLSCSPISGHRSVSWYQQTPGQGLQFLFEYFSETQRNKGNFPGRFSGRQFSNSRSEMNVSTLELGDSALYLCASSLEPSGVGETQYFGPGTRLLVL.

The genes are TRBV15 and TRBJ1-1, with 7 bases matching TRBD1. Germline V gene lookup returns CDR1 LNHNV and CDR2 YYDKDF (reference sequence). The CDR3 contains 15 residues. J lost 6 bases, V lost 6 bases, and 13 bases had no gene match. The CDR3 nucleotides are TGTGCCACCAGTCCCCGAACAGGGGACGTCGCTGAAGCTTTCTTT. Its translation: CATSPRTGDVAEAFF.

Remarks on this clone: Different DNA sequences within this sample yield the same CDR3. The genes are TRBV15 and TRBJ2-7, with TRBD2 matching 8 bases. Losses at the gene ends were 1 base for V and 2 bases for J; bases not matched to a gene: 1. This CDR3 has 14 amino acids. In germline, CDR1 is LNHNV, CDR2 YYDKDF (reference sequence). The CDR3 here is CATSRAGGPYEQYF. CDR3 coding DNA: TGTGCCACCAGCAGAGCGGGGGGGCCCTACGAGCAGTACTTC. Complete variable domain (other parts from reference TRBV15 and TRBJ2-7): DAMVIQNPRYQVTQFGKPVTLSCSQTLNHNVMYWYQQKSSQAPKLLFHYYDKDFNNEADTPDNFQSRRPNTSFCFLDIRSPGLGDTAMYLCATSRAGGPYEQYFGPGTRLTVT.

About this clone: Other DNA sequences in this specimen translate into the identical CDR3. The chain joins TRBV5-4 to TRBJ2-3; 12 nucleotides line up with TRBD2. Looked up from germline, CDR1 is SGHNT and CDR2 is YYREEE (reference sequence). The trim removed 0 bases at V and 4 bases at J, leaving 3 bases unmatched. The CDR3 is 16 residues long. The CDR3 sequence: CASSLGTSGRSDTQYF. CDR3 sequence (DNA): TGTGCCAGCAGCTTGGGCACTAGCGGGAGGTCAGATACGCAGTATTTT.

V and J are TRBV19 and TRBJ2-3; D possibly corresponds to TRBD2 (6 bases). The CDR3 is 14 residues long. V was clipped by 5 bases and J by 6 bases, with 15 bases between them. CDR1 and CDR2 from the germline V gene are LNHDA and SQIVND (reference sequence). The CDR3 DNA follows: TGTGCCAGTAGTCCCGGGGGTCGCGGGGATACGCAGTATTTT. Its protein product is CASSPGGRGDTQYF.

This clone was observed many times. In DNA form, the CDR3 reads TGTGCCAGCAGCTTGGGGACAGGGATGGCACACAATGAGCAGTTCTTC. This encodes CASSLGTGMAHNEQFF. The chain joins TRBV7-9 to TRBJ2-1; 9 positions agree with TRBD1. After removal of 3 bases from V and 5 bases from J, the junction contained 8 bases not matched to a gene. Germline CDR1 SEHNR, CDR2 FQNEAQ (reference sequence). The length of the CDR3 is 16 residues.

The V and J genes are TRBV5-4 and TRBJ2-3; 10 nucleotides agree with TRBD1. Germline values: CDR1 SGHNT, CDR2 YYREEE (reference sequence). Trimming at V came to 7 bases and at J to 3 bases, leaving 8 bases not matched to a gene. CDR3 length equals 15 residues. CDR3 coding DNA: TGTGCCAGCTCCCACCGGGACAGGGGAACAGATACGCAGTATTTT. Translated: CASSHRDRGTDTQYF.

Note on this clone: The junction does not match germline at one end; this may be a read error. The chain is built from TRBV2 and TRBJ2-7; D may be TRBD1 (5 bases). Germline V lookup: CDR1 SNHLY, CDR2 FYNNEI. This CDR3 region has 15 residues. This chain's CDR3 is CASILMGQVIVVPHF. The CDR3 region has the DNA TGTGCCAGCATCTTAATGGGGCAGGTAATCGTCGTTCCTCACTTC.

This chain connects TRBV13 to TRBJ2-3; D remains unclear. Trimming stripped 5 bases from V and 2 bases from J, with 14 bases between. Germline CDR1 PRHDT, CDR2 FYEKMQ (reference sequence). This CDR3 is 15 amino acids long. The DNA of the CDR3 is TGTGCCAGCAGCACCTCGCAGGCCCTCACAGATACGCAGTATTTT. Its translation: CASSTSQALTDTQYF.

This clone was observed a few times. The chain is built from TRBV10-3 and TRBJ1-5; TRBD1 agrees at 7 bases. V trimming: 3 bases; J trimming: 5 bases; junction bases outside the gene matches: 1. Per the germline V gene, CDR1 is ENHRY and CDR2 is SYGVKD. The CDR3 consists of 13 residues. The CDR3 spells CAISDRGYQPQHF. CDR3 nucleotide sequence: TGTGCCATCAGTGACAGGGGGTATCAGCCCCAGCATTTT.

The chain is built from TRBV3-1 (or the pseudogene TRBV3-2) and TRBJ2-1; the match to TRBD2 covers 7 bases. V dropped 2 bases and J dropped 2; count of bases not matched to a gene: 9. Germline V gene lookup returns CDR1 LGHDT and CDR2 YNNKEL (reference sequence). The CDR3 consists of 17 residues. CDR3 protein: CASSQTGRGSTYNEQFF. The CDR3 coding sequence is TGTGCCAGCAGCCAAACGGGCCGCGGGAGCACCTACAATGAGCAGTTCTTC.

The chain employs TRBV2 and TRBJ2-1, with a weak D call TRBD1 (6 bases). Looked up from germline, CDR1 is SNHLY and CDR2 is FYNNEI. V lost 6 bases, J lost 9 bases, and 12 bases lay in between. CDR3 length: 12 amino acids. DNA of the CDR3: TGTGCCAGCAGCTACAGGGACGGTGAGCAGTTCTTC. Its protein is CASSYRDGEQFF. The full variable domain, with the rest looked up from reference TRBV2 and TRBJ2-1, is EPEVTQTPSHQVTQMGQEVILRCVPISNHLYFYWYRQILGQKVEFLVSFYNNEISEKSEIFDDQFSVERPDGSNFTLKIRSTKLEDSAMYFCASSYRDGEQFFGPGTRLTVL.

The chain employs TRBV5-8 and TRBJ2-3, with TRBD2 identical over 9 bases. The CDR3 runs 17 residues. V lost 7 bases, J lost 1 base, and 13 bases stayed unmatched. Germline lookup yields CDR1 SGHTS and CDR2 YDEGEE. The DNA for the CDR3 is TGTGCCAGCCCCGAGGCCCCGGGCGGGGGGGGCACAGATACGCAGTATTTT. Encoded protein: CASPEAPGGGGTDTQYF.

The chain employs TRBV19 and TRBJ2-6; D ambiguous. This CDR3 is 16 amino acids long. V was clipped by 0 bases and J by 0 bases, with 6 bases between them. From germline, CDR1 is LNHDA and CDR2 SQIVND (reference sequence). CDR3 region: CASSIEARSGANVLTF. In DNA form, the CDR3 reads TGTGCCAGTAGTATAGAAGCCCGCTCTGGGGCCAACGTCCTGACTTTC.

This clone was seen many times. The chain uses TRBV28 and TRBJ2-7; 9 bases match TRBD2. This CDR3 has 15 amino acids. The V gene end was trimmed by 6 bases and the J gene end by 6 bases; junction bases not matched to a gene: 12. The V gene's germline CDR1 is MDHEN and CDR2 SYDVKM. This CDR3 reads CASSIVRAGGSEQYF. The CDR3, as DNA: TGTGCCAGCAGCATCGTCAGAGCGGGAGGTTCCGAGCAGTACTTC.

The J gene is TRBJ2-3, the V gene TRBV5-1, with D tentatively TRBD1 (6 bases). The length of the CDR3 is 15 residues. CDR1 is SGHRS, CDR2 YFSETQ, per germline. V lost 1 base to trimming and J lost 3 bases, with 12 bases between them. The CDR3 DNA reads as TGCGCCAGCAGCTTGATCAGTCAGGGGACAGATACGCAGTATTTT. It specifies CASSLISQGTDTQYF.

J is TRBJ1-1 and V is TRBV7-9, with D possibly matching TRBD1 (5 bases). This CDR3 has 15 amino acids. Germline CDR1 reads SEHNR; CDR2 reads FQNEAQ (reference sequence). Trimming removed 0 bases at V and 4 bases at J, with 12 bases between. This chain's CDR3 is CASSLADIGATEAFF. CDR3 in DNA: TGTGCCAGCAGCTTAGCGGACATTGGGGCCACTGAAGCTTTCTTT.

The V call is TRBV21-1, the J call TRBJ2-2; the table's D call of TRBD1 was not tested on the DNA. TRBV21-1 has pseudogene status. The CDR3 extends over 15 amino acids. The CDR3: CASGNRAGVTGELFF. The CDR3 nucleotides are TGTGCCAGCGGAAACAGGGCAGGCGTCACCGGGGAGCTGTTTTTT.

The gene calls are TRBV6-5 and TRBJ2-7; D unresolved. In germline, CDR1 is MNHEY, CDR2 SVGAGI. CDR3 length: 10 amino acids. The germline V and J ends were trimmed by 8 bases and 2 bases, with 4 bases remaining between them. The DNA for the CDR3 is TGTGCCAGCGGGCCCTACGAGCAGTACTTC. Its protein product is CASGPYEQYF.

The V call is TRBV12-3 or TRBV12-4, the J call TRBJ1-5; 7 positions agree with TRBD1. The J segment lost 7 bases and the V segment lost 3 bases, leaving 3 bases of the junction unmatched. This CDR3 has 13 amino acids. CDR3 residues: CASSFTGEQPQHF. The CDR3 bases are TGTGCCAGCAGTTTTACAGGGGAACAGCCCCAGCATTTT.

The chain combines TRBV18 with TRBJ1-5; 8 nucleotides line up with TRBD1. CDR1 and CDR2 (germline): KGHSH, LQKENI. The CDR3 has 18 residues. Trimming took 6 bases from V and 1 from J; bases not matched to a gene: 14. The CDR3 region is CASSPGGTGFSSNQPQHF. Here the CDR3 DNA reads TGTGCCAGCTCCCCAGGGGGGACAGGTTTCTCGAGCAATCAGCCCCAGCATTTT.